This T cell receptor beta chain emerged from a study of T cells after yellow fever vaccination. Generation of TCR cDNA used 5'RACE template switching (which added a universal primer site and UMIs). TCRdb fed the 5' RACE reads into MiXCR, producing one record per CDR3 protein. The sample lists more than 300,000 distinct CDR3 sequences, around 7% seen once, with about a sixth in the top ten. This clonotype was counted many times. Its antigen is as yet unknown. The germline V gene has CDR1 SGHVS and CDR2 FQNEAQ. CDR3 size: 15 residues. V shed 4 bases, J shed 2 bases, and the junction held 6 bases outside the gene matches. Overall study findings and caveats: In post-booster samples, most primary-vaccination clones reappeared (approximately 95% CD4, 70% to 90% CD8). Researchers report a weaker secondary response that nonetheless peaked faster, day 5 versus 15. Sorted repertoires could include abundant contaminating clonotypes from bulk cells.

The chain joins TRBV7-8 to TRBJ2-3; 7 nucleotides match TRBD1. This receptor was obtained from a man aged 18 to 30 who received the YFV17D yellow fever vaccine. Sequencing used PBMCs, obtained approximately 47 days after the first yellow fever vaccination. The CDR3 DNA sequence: TGTGCCAGCAGCTCGGGTGGGACAGACACAGATACGCAGTATTTT. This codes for CASSSGGTDTDTQYF.